The 15 T cell receptor beta chains below all came from one sample that was sequenced in a study of follicular helper T cells after annual influenza vaccination (dated by TCRdb to between 2016 and 2019). This sample's time point label indicates: 2014-2015 season, 7 days after vaccination. Library preparation employed the immunoSEQ multiplex PCR assay. TCRdb re-hosts the immuneACCESS table, in-frame sequences only. Its copies lack some clones; in the studies checked, an unresolved V gene accounts for under half of them, and the cause for the rest is not known. The sample profile shows 9,800 or so clones; roughly 85% of them were found once. 0.34% of the sample is taken by the ten largest. The sample in question was CXCR5- memory CD4+ T cells sorted from blood, obtained 7 days after influenza vaccination. The sample's cell subset or site label, decoded: CXCR5- memory CD4 T cells. The receptors stem from an adult who received the influenza vaccine.

The rearrangement uses TRBV4-1 and TRBJ2-1; D tentatively fits TRBD1 or TRBD2 (6 bases each). This CDR3 spans 15 amino acids. V was trimmed by 6 bases and J by 5 bases, leaving 17 bases between them. Germline values: CDR1 MGHRA, CDR2 YSYEKL. The CDR3 reads CASRTPGGGNNEQFF. CDR3 DNA: TGCGCCAGCAGAACCCCTGGAGGGGGGAACAATGAGCAGTTCTTC.

The rearrangement joins TRBV11-3 to TRBJ2-1, with 11 bases fitting TRBD2. V trimming: 0 bases; J trimming: 8 bases; junction bases outside the gene matches: 6. The CDR3 runs to 16 residues. Germline V lookup: CDR1 SGHNT, CDR2 YENEEA. The DNA of the CDR3 is TGTGCCAGCAGCTTAGATCGATTAGCGGGGGGGCATGAGCAGTTCTTC. This codes for CASSLDRLAGGHEQFF.

The chain links TRBV19 to TRBJ1-2; D is unclear. The CDR3 runs to 17 residues. V was trimmed by 7 bases and J by 4 bases, leaving 25 bases between them. CDR1 LNHDA and CDR2 SQIVND come from the germline V gene (reference sequence). The CDR3 sequence is CASTKSPAAGISYGYTF. DNA of the CDR3: TGTGCCAGTACCAAATCACCAGCCGCCGGGATTTCCTATGGCTACACCTTC.

The chain couples TRBV6-5 to TRBJ2-2; 10 nucleotides align to TRBD2. The CDR3 totals 16 residues. Per the germline V gene, CDR1 is MNHEY and CDR2 is SVGAGI. V lost 1 base to trimming and J lost 4 bases; unmatched junction nucleotides: 3. CDR3 amino acids: CASSYFGTSVTGELFF. The CDR3 DNA sequence: TGTGCCAGCAGTTACTTCGGGACTAGCGTCACCGGGGAGCTGTTTTTT.

This chain joins TRBV7-9 and TRBJ1-2; D unclear. This CDR3 contains 13 residues. CDR1 SEHNR and CDR2 FQNEAQ come from the germline V gene (reference sequence). V lost 8 bases and J lost 7, with 17 bases in between. CDR3 nucleotide sequence: TGTGCCAGCTCGGACTTAGCTGGGCTTGGCTACACCTTC. Its translation: CASSDLAGLGYTF. Combining the CDR3 with reference TRBV7-9 and TRBJ1-2 gives the whole variable domain DTGVSQNPRHKITKRGQNVTFRCDPISEHNRLYWYRQTLGQGPEFLTYFQNEAQLEKSRLLSDRFSAERPKGSFSTLEIQRTEQGDSAMYLCASSDLAGLGYTFGSGTRLTVV.

This rearrangement joins TRBV7-4 to TRBJ1-2; 7 bases fit TRBD1. CDR3 length: 14 amino acids. Germline CDR1 SGHVT, CDR2 SQSDAQ. Trimming at V came to 5 bases and at J to 6 bases, leaving 9 bases not matched to a gene. CDR3 DNA: TGTGCCAGCAGCCAAGACAGGGTGCTTCATGGCTACACCTTC. Translation gives CASSQDRVLHGYTF.

The J gene is TRBJ2-1, the V gene TRBV9; 9 nucleotides agree with TRBD2. The V gene's germline CDR1 is SGDLS and CDR2 YYNGEE. V gave up 3 bases and J gave up 4 bases; unmatched junction bases: 5. The CDR3 totals 15 residues. Here the CDR3 reads CASSAAGGGYNEQFF. CDR3 bases: TGTGCCAGCAGCGCAGCGGGGGGCGGTTACAATGAGCAGTTCTTC.

A single count supports this clone. CDR3 nucleotides: TGCAGCGGTGTACAAAACTATGGCTACACCTTC. Its translation: CSGVQNYGYTF. The chain uses TRBV29-1 and TRBJ1-2; D is unclear. V was trimmed by 7 bases and J by 2 bases, leaving 8 bases between them. CDR3 length equals 11 residues. Germline V lookup: CDR1 SQVTM, CDR2 ANQGSEA.

CDR3 loop: CASSPWAGGYNEQFF. The CDR3 nucleotides read TGTGCCAGCAGCCCCTGGGCGGGGGGATACAATGAGCAGTTCTTC. The V and J genes are TRBV7-2 and TRBJ2-1; 8 bases match TRBD2. The CDR3 consists of 15 residues. After removal of 5 bases from V and 4 bases from J, the junction contained 7 bases not matched to a gene. Germline loops: CDR1 SGHTA, CDR2 FQGNSA.

The chain is built from TRBV29-1 and TRBJ2-1; D unclear. The CDR3 runs 14 residues. Germline assignment: CDR1 SQVTM and CDR2 ANQGSEA. V dropped 6 bases and J dropped 0 bases, with 12 bases sitting between them. The CDR3 sequence: CSVVDRSSYNEQFF. CDR3 nucleotide sequence: TGCAGCGTCGTAGACCGAAGCTCCTACAATGAGCAGTTCTTC.

This sequence joins TRBV10-3 and TRBJ2-5; tentative D call: TRBD1 (6 bases). The CDR3 spans 11 residues. Germline CDR1 and CDR2: ENHRY and SYGVKD. Trimming removed 6 bases at V and 4 bases at J, with 6 bases between. CDR3 protein: CAIRQGETQYF. The CDR3 DNA reads TGTGCCATCAGACAGGGAGAGACCCAGTACTTC.

This clone was seen only once. The V and J genes are TRBV6-5 and TRBJ1-6; D not resolved. The V gene lost 0 bases and the J gene lost 0 bases, with 6 bases spanning the gap. The CDR3 covers 16 residues. Looked up from germline, CDR1 is MNHEY and CDR2 is SVGAGI. The CDR3 sequence: CASSYSGVSYNSPLHF. The DNA for the CDR3 is TGTGCCAGCAGTTACTCCGGCGTCTCCTATAATTCACCCCTCCACTTT.

The chain recombines TRBV14 with TRBJ1-6; D uncertain. The CDR3 extends over 12 amino acids. The V end was cut by 6 bases, the J end by 9 bases, with 9 bases between. CDR1 is SGHDN, CDR2 FVKESK, per germline. CDR3 coding DNA: TGTGCCAGCAGTCAACGGGGTTCACCCCTCCACTTT. Translated: CASSQRGSPLHF.

The chain employs TRBV7-9 and TRBJ1-2; D call uncertain. V lost 5 bases to trimming and J lost 3 bases, with 16 bases between them. This CDR3 has 15 amino acids. From germline, CDR1 is SEHNR and CDR2 FQNEAQ (reference sequence). The DNA for the CDR3 is TGTGCCAGCAGCACAGTAGAGGACGGACACTATGGCTACACCTTC. Translated, it gives CASSTVEDGHYGYTF.

The gene calls are TRBV6-5 and TRBJ1-2, with D uncertain. Germline V CDR1 and CDR2: MNHEY, SVGAGI. There are 14 residues in the CDR3. V was trimmed by 0 bases and J by 5 bases, leaving 10 bases between them. The CDR3 nucleotides are TGTGCCAGCAGTTACTCAGCGGGGATTTATGGCTACACCTTC. As protein: CASSYSAGIYGYTF.